The 7 T cell receptor beta chains presented below share a single source sample, sequenced in a study of shared clonotypes between healthy human individuals. Profiling relied on immunoSEQ multiplex PCR, and the TCRdb table lists in-frame clones only, not all of them. The repertoire holds some 2,100,000 clones, with roughly 91% as singletons. Terminally differentiated effector memory CD45RA+ cells were excluded from the naive CD8 cells, which were CD45RO-negative and positively selected for CCR7. The sequencing input was naive CD8+ T cells from PBMCs. The receptors originated from a man younger than 35 in good health. Some clones in this sample may be carry-over from other donors' samples.

The CDR3 DNA reads as TGTGCCAGCAGCTTACAGCGGGACAATGAGCAGTTCTTC. It translates to CASSLQRDNEQFF. This sequence joins TRBV11-2 and TRBJ2-1, with a weak D call TRBD2 (6 bases). V was clipped by 2 bases and J by 5 bases, with 7 bases between them. Germline CDR1 and CDR2: SGHAT and FQNNGV. The CDR3 covers 13 residues.

This rearrangement joins TRBV14 to TRBJ2-5; D gene unclear. The germline CDR1 and CDR2 sequences are SGHDN and FVKESK. CDR3 length equals 17 residues. V dropped 4 bases and J dropped 0 bases, with 18 bases sitting between them. The CDR3 loop reads CASSPGAGSEYQETQYF. DNA of the CDR3: TGTGCCAGCAGCCCTGGAGCCGGGTCTGAGTACCAAGAGACCCAGTACTTC. Full variable domain (outside the CDR3, taken from reference TRBV14 and TRBJ2-5): EAGVTQFPSHSVIEKGQTVTLRCDPISGHDNLYWYRRVMGKEIKFLLHFVKESKQDESGMPNNRFLAERTGGTYSTLKVQPAELEDSGVYFCASSPGAGSEYQETQYFGPGTRLLVL.

As to this clone: The sample contains more than one DNA sequence encoding this CDR3. The rearrangement uses TRBV27 and TRBJ2-1; possibly TRBD2 for D (7 bases). CDR1 and CDR2 from the germline V gene are MNHEY and SMNVEV (reference sequence). The germline V and J ends were trimmed by 2 bases and 6 bases, with 11 bases remaining between them. CDR3 length equals 14 residues. The CDR3 bases are TGTGCCAGCAGTTTAGTCGGGGGGCCCAATGAGCAGTTCTTC. It specifies CASSLVGGPNEQFF.

The count of this clone is one. This same CDR3 is encoded by further DNA sequences in the sample. Written as DNA, the CDR3 is TGTGCCAGCTCACCGCCACGACTAGCGGGGACTTACAATGAGCAGTTCTTC. Encoded protein: CASSPPRLAGTYNEQFF. The J gene is TRBJ2-1, the V gene TRBV18; 11 bases are shared with TRBD2. V was clipped by 3 bases and J by 4 bases; unmatched bases: 8. This CDR3 is 17 amino acids long. CDR1 is KGHSH, CDR2 LQKENI, per germline.

The chain employs TRBV6-6 and TRBJ2-7, with D perhaps matching TRBD1 or TRBD2 (6 bases each). The CDR3 has 13 amino acids. V was cut by 7 bases and J by 0 bases, with 10 bases left in between. Germline V gene data show CDR1 as MNHNY and CDR2 as SVGAGI (reference sequence). The chain's CDR3 is CASTGASSYEQYF. The CDR3 nucleotides read TGTGCCAGCACGGGGGCGAGCTCCTACGAGCAGTACTTC.

The rearrangement uses TRBV4-2 and TRBJ1-2; D gene unclear. The germline V and J ends were trimmed by 2 bases and 4 bases, with 14 bases remaining between them. Per germline, CDR1 LGHNA and CDR2 YNFKEQ. This CDR3 has 15 residues. The CDR3 region has the DNA TGTGCCAGCAGCCAATCTAACGCCAAGGGCTATGGCTACACCTTC. This encodes CASSQSNAKGYGYTF.

The chain's CDR3 is CASSLRVNEQFF. CDR3 DNA: TGTGCCAGCAGCCTAAGGGTGAATGAGCAGTTCTTC. V gene TRBV11-2 combines with J gene TRBJ2-1; unclear D gene. Trimming took off 5 bases at V and 7 bases at J, with 9 bases between the two ends. CDR1 and CDR2 (germline): SGHAT, FQNNGV. The CDR3 covers 12 residues.